The 10 T cell receptor beta chains below come from one sample, sequenced in a study of tumor-infiltrating lymphocytes in oesophageal squamous cell carcinoma listed by TCRdb under 2016. Libraries were built with PCR. Sequenced on an Illumina HiSeq 2000. TCRdb reanalyzed the raw reads on its own, using fastp at Q25 for trimming and MiXCR for clone calling, and kept in-frame beta chains. Identical CDR3 protein sequences are pooled into one entry, listed with their most common genes and DNA. This sample comprises about 15,000 distinct CDR3 sequences, 45% to 50% of them detected only once. The leading ten clones occupy around 44% of the sample. What was sequenced was blood. These receptors were obtained from a male donor with esophageal squamous cell carcinoma.

This clonotype showed up many times. The rearrangement joins TRBV5-4 to TRBJ2-3, with a tentative D call TRBD2 (6 bases). V was clipped by 4 bases and J by 1 base, with 16 bases between them. CDR3 length equals 16 residues. The germline gives CDR1 SGHNT, CDR2 YYREEE (reference sequence). The chain's CDR3 is CASSPRGAGRTDTQYF. CDR3 DNA sequence: TGTGCCAGCAGCCCCCGAGGAGCGGGCCGCACAGATACGCAGTATTTT. Based on the CDR3 plus reference TRBV5-4 and TRBJ2-3, the full variable domain is ETGVTQSPTHLIKTRGQQVTLRCSSQSGHNTVSWYQQALGQGPQFIFQYYREEENGRGNFPPRFSGLQFPNYSSELNVNALELDDSALYLCASSPRGAGRTDTQYFGPGTRLTVL.

This clonotype is classed as large. The rearrangement joins TRBV7-2 to TRBJ2-1; tentatively, D is TRBD2 (6 bases). Germline V gene data show CDR1 as SGHTA and CDR2 as FQGNSA. This CDR3 contains 13 residues. V was cut by 4 bases and J by 8 bases, with 12 bases left in between. CDR3 DNA sequence: TGTGCCAGCAGCTCGGGGGTTTCCCATGAGCAGTTCTTC. It encodes CASSSGVSHEQFF.

Written as DNA, the CDR3 is TGTGCTAGTCAGGTGCACTACGAGCAGTACTTC. It codes for CASQVHYEQYF. The chain couples TRBV12-5 to TRBJ2-7, with D unresolved. The V end lost 8 bases, the J end lost 3 bases, and 8 bases lay between the germline ends. CDR1 is LGHNT and CDR2 is FRNRAP in the germline V gene. This CDR3 region has 11 residues.

The genes are TRBV7-8 and TRBJ2-5, with TRBD1 matching 7 bases. Germline CDR1 reads SGHVS; CDR2 reads FQNEAQ. The CDR3 consists of 15 residues. The V and J ends lost 3 bases and 5 bases, in that order; junction bases with no gene match: 9. The chain's CDR3 is CASSFDRAFAETQYF. In DNA form, the CDR3 reads TGTGCCAGCAGCTTCGACAGGGCTTTTGCGGAGACCCAGTACTTC.

This sequence joins TRBV7-2 and TRBJ2-1, with 13 positions matching TRBD2. Losses at the gene ends were 5 bases for V and 0 bases for J; bases not matched to a gene: 7. The germline V gene has CDR1 SGHTA and CDR2 FQGNSA. The CDR3 totals 18 residues. The CDR3 bases are TGTGCCAGCAGCAGGACTAGCGGGGGACAAAGCTCCTACAATGAGCAGTTCTTC. Translating gives CASSRTSGGQSSYNEQFF.

The chain joins TRBV18 to TRBJ2-5; maybe TRBD2 (6 bases). V lost 0 bases and J 2 bases, leaving 19 bases between the germline ends. The CDR3 runs to 18 residues. Germline CDR1 and CDR2: KGHSH and LQKENI. The CDR3 sequence is CASSPPIGGNIGQETQYF. In DNA, the CDR3 is TGTGCCAGCTCACCACCGATAGGCGGGAACATAGGTCAAGAGACCCAGTACTTC.

The rearrangement joins TRBV28 to TRBJ2-3, with unresolved D. Near its end, the DNA agrees better with TRBJ2-1, so the J call may be wrong. The CDR3 runs to 12 residues. Germline V lookup: CDR1 MDHEN, CDR2 SYDVKM. CDR3 DNA sequence: TGTGCCAGCAGCGCGGTGTGGAATGAGCAGTTCTTC. Translation gives CASSAVWNEQFF.

Sample share makes this clonotype medium-sized. V gene TRBV7-9 combines with J gene TRBJ2-1, with D maybe TRBD2 (7 bases). The germline gives CDR1 SEHNR, CDR2 FQNEAQ (reference sequence). The CDR3 has 17 amino acids. The V end was cut by 1 base, the J end by 4 bases, with 17 bases between. CDR3 coding DNA: TGTGCCAGCAGCTTAGAAACCGGGGGGCGTAGATACAATGAGCAGTTCTTC. Protein product: CASSLETGGRRYNEQFF.

The CDR3, as DNA: TGTGCCAGCTCACCACAGGGATTTAGCAATCAGCCCCAGCATTTT. The encoded protein is CASSPQGFSNQPQHF. The chain employs TRBV18 and TRBJ1-5, with D uncertain. This CDR3 spans 15 amino acids. Trimming pared 1 base from V and 0 bases from J, leaving 7 bases between. Per germline, CDR1 KGHSH and CDR2 LQKENI.

V and J are TRBV25-1 and TRBJ2-1; a weak D match, TRBD2 (6 bases). The DNA matches TRBJ2-5 better at its end, which makes the J call doubtful. CDR1 and CDR2 (germline): MGHDK, SYGVNS. The CDR3 length is 16 residues. The CDR3 DNA reads as TGTGCCAGCAGTGACCCACTAGCAGCCCACCAAGAGACCCAGTACTTC. Its translation is CASSDPLAAHQETQYF.